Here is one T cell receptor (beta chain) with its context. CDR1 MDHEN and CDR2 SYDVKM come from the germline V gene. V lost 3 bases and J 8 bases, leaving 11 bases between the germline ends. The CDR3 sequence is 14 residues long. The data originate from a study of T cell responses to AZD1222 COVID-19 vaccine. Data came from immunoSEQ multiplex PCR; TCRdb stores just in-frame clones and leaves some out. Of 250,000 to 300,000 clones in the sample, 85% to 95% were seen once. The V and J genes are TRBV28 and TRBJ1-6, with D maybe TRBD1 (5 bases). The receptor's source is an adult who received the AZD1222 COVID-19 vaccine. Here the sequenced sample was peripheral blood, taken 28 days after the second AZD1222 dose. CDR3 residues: CASSFAAGYSPLHF. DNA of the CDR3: TGTGCCAGCAGTTTTGCGGCAGGGTATTCACCCCTCCACTTT. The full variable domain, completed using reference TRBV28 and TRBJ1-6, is DVKVTQSSRYLVKRTGEKVFLECVQDMDHENMFWYRQDPGLGLRLIYFSYDVKMKEKGDIPEGYSVSREKKERFSLILESASTNQTSMYLCASSFAAGYSPLHFGNGTRLTVT.